Listed here are 18 T cell receptor beta chains from one sample, sequenced in a study of T cell repertoires in cytomegalovirus infection. TCRdb ran MiXCR on the reads and lists one entry per CDR3 protein. Of fewer than 200,000 distinct CDR3 sequences listed, approximately 15% were seen once; the top ten hold over 20%. Material for sequencing was PBMCs. These receptors all come from a human donor in good health (CMV status not recorded). Some clones in this sample may be carry-over from other donors' samples.

This clonotype has a handful of counts. The rearrangement links TRBV9 to TRBJ2-7; 10 positions match TRBD2. Germline CDR1 SGDLS, CDR2 YYNGEE. CDR3 length: 17 residues. The ends lost 4 bases at V and 0 bases at J; junction bases unmatched: 10. CDR3 nucleotide sequence: TGTGCCAGCAGCCGTGAAACCTTAGCGGGAGGCTCCTACGAGCAGTACTTC. Its protein is CASSRETLAGGSYEQYF.

The chain joins TRBV20-1 to TRBJ1-1; D is uncertain. V lost 0 bases, J lost 1 base, and 12 bases lay in between. CDR1 and CDR2 from the germline V gene are DFQATT and SNEGSKA (reference sequence). CDR3 size: 15 residues. CDR3 sequence reads: CSARDGSASNTEAFF. CDR3 DNA sequence: TGCAGTGCTAGAGATGGGTCCGCATCGAACACTGAAGCTTTCTTT.

The chain links TRBV10-3 to TRBJ1-2; possibly TRBD1 for D (5 bases). CDR1 is ENHRY, CDR2 SYGVKD, per germline. V was clipped by 6 bases and J by 0 bases, with 11 bases between them. The length of the CDR3 is 14 residues. CDR3 region: CAISRDGANYGYTF. The CDR3 bases are TGTGCCATCAGCCGGGACGGAGCTAACTATGGCTACACCTTC.

This sequence joins TRBV19 and TRBJ2-5; 9 bases are shared with TRBD1. Per germline, CDR1 LNHDA and CDR2 SQIVND (reference sequence). J was trimmed by 2 bases and V by 3 bases; bases with no gene match: 7. The CDR3 has 16 residues. The DNA of the CDR3 is TGTGCCAGTAGTATTCGGACAGGGGACCTACAAGAGACCCAGTACTTC. It specifies CASSIRTGDLQETQYF.

The table lists this clonotype with many counts. V usage is TRBV4-3 and J usage is TRBJ1-1, with no clear D. The ends were cut back, 2 bases at V and 8 bases at J, with 18 bases in the middle. CDR1 is LGHNA and CDR2 is YSLEER in the germline V gene. The CDR3 consists of 15 residues. The CDR3 sequence: CASSQIGLRTSEAFF. DNA for the CDR3: TGCGCCAGCAGCCAAATTGGGTTACGGACGTCGGAAGCTTTCTTT.

This clonotype was counted only a few times. The V call is TRBV6-2 or TRBV6-3, the J call TRBJ2-7; tentative D call: TRBD2 (6 bases). CDR3 length: 14 amino acids. V was cut by 2 bases and J by 2 bases, with 10 bases left in between. Germline V gene lookup returns CDR1 MNHEY and CDR2 SVGEGT. The CDR3 DNA sequence: TGTGCCAGCAGTTACCCCGGGAGACCCTACGAGCAGTACTTC. This codes for CASSYPGRPYEQYF.

This clonotype has a count of ten or more. The chain is built from TRBV7-2 and TRBJ1-2, with D perhaps TRBD1 (6 bases). Germline V gene lookup returns CDR1 SGHTA and CDR2 FQGNSA. The V gene lost 0 bases and the J gene lost 5 bases, with 10 bases spanning the gap. CDR3 length equals 14 residues. The CDR3 sequence: CASSLAGGEYGYTF. CDR3 nucleotide sequence: TGTGCCAGCAGCTTAGCAGGGGGAGAGTATGGCTACACCTTC.

This clonotype was found many times. DNA for the CDR3: TGTGCCAGCAGCCGGACTAGCGGCTACGAGCAGTACTTC. This codes for CASSRTSGYEQYF. The chain uses TRBV7-3 and TRBJ2-7; 10 bases line up with TRBD2. Looked up from germline, CDR1 is SGHTA and CDR2 is FQGTGA. The trim removed 5 bases at V and 3 bases at J, leaving 1 base unmatched. The CDR3 runs 13 residues.

Many counts were recorded for this clonotype. The V and J genes are TRBV20-1 and TRBJ1-1; D uncertain. The CDR3 runs to 16 residues. CDR1 is DFQATT and CDR2 is SNEGSKA in the germline V gene (reference sequence). Trimming cost V 0 bases and J 2 bases, with 16 bases left between them. The CDR3 loop reads CSAREWVGRLNTEAFF. CDR3 DNA sequence: TGCAGTGCTAGAGAATGGGTGGGCCGGTTAAACACTGAAGCTTTCTTT.

This clonotype was observed many times. This chain connects TRBV6-5 to TRBJ1-4; D is unclear. Germline values: CDR1 MNHEY, CDR2 SVGAGI. This CDR3 region has 16 residues. The germline V and J ends were trimmed by 3 bases and 8 bases, with 19 bases remaining between them. CDR3 protein: CASSYLGGGRREKLFF. DNA of the CDR3: TGTGCCAGCAGTTATTTGGGAGGAGGCAGGCGGGAAAAACTGTTTTTT.

In this sample, this clonotype turned up many times. The DNA of the CDR3 is TGTGCCAGTAGTGACCCGGGACGGTGGAACACTGAAGCTTTCTTT. Protein: CASSDPGRWNTEAFF. This chain uses TRBV19 with TRBJ1-1; TRBD1 is a possible D gene (5 bases). V lost 5 bases to trimming and J lost 1 base, with 14 bases between them. The germline CDR1 and CDR2 sequences are LNHDA and SQIVND (reference sequence). The length of the CDR3 is 15 residues.

This clonotype was recorded at least ten times. The chain combines TRBV6-2 or TRBV6-3 with TRBJ1-5; D gene uncertain. This CDR3 comprises 13 residues. The V end lost 2 bases, the J end lost 6 bases, and 8 bases lay between the germline ends. CDR1 is MNHEY, CDR2 SVGEGT, per germline. The DNA for the CDR3 is TGTGCCAGCAGTTACGAGGGCGGTCAGCCCCAGCATTTT. Encoded protein: CASSYEGGQPQHF.

This clonotype has ten or more counts. The germline gene is not matched at one end of the junction; a read error may be the cause. The J gene is TRBJ2-1, the V gene TRBV7-6; D gene ambiguous. This CDR3 has 12 amino acids. The germline V gene encodes CDR1 SGHVS and CDR2 FNYEAQ. CDR3: CASSPNYHEQFF. The DNA for the CDR3 is TGTGCCAGCAGCCCCAACTACCATGAGCAGTTCTTC.

This clonotype showed up many times. The rearrangement joins TRBV10-3 to TRBJ1-1; D is undetermined. Per germline, CDR1 ENHRY and CDR2 SYGVKD. The CDR3 consists of 14 residues. V dropped 4 bases and J dropped 0 bases, with 9 bases sitting between them. The DNA for the CDR3 is TGTGCCATCAGTGGCATCGGGCTGAACACTGAAGCTTTCTTT. Translating gives CAISGIGLNTEAFF.

The V gene is TRBV11-2, the J gene TRBJ2-7; 8 bases fit TRBD2. CDR1 is SGHAT, CDR2 FQNNGV, per germline. CDR3 length: 15 amino acids. V gave up 1 base and J gave up 2 bases; unmatched junction bases: 4. The CDR3 protein is CASSLVGRGAYEQYF. The CDR3 nucleotides are TGTGCCAGCAGCTTAGTCGGGAGGGGGGCCTACGAGCAGTACTTC.

With respect to this clonotype: Germline and junction disagree at one end, which may indicate a read error. This chain links TRBV12-3 or TRBV12-4 with TRBJ1-2; the D is unclear. The CDR3 is 11 residues long. CDR3 residues: CASSSVYDYTF. The CDR3 DNA follows: TGTGCCAGCAGTTCAGTGTATGACTACACCTTC.

This clonotype has a handful of counts. The chain is built from TRBV10-3 and TRBJ2-5; D is perhaps TRBD2 (5 bases). The CDR3 spans 13 residues. Trimming removed 6 bases at V and 1 base at J, with 9 bases between. CDR1 is ENHRY, CDR2 SYGVKD, per germline. CDR3 nucleotide sequence: TGTGCCATCAGGTCGAGGGCCCAAGAGACCCAGTACTTC. Encoded protein: CAIRSRAQETQYF.

This clonotype has just a few counts. The genes are TRBV19 and TRBJ1-2, with D maybe TRBD1 (5 bases). This CDR3 has 15 residues. Germline V lookup: CDR1 LNHDA, CDR2 SQIVND (reference sequence). Trimming took off 5 bases at V and 2 bases at J, with 15 bases between the two ends. The CDR3: CASSVRSDRNYGYTF. DNA for the CDR3: TGTGCCAGTAGTGTACGGTCCGACAGAAACTATGGCTACACCTTC.